What follows is one TCR beta chain and its context. Its antigen is unknown. Within the sample, other DNA sequences also encode this same CDR3. Germline loops: CDR1 SGDLS, CDR2 YYNGEE. There are 13 residues in the CDR3. The V gene lost 2 bases and the J gene lost 7 bases, with 9 bases spanning the gap. This specimen belongs to a study of shared clonotypes between healthy human individuals. Study conclusions and caveats: Several donors showed sharing of roughly 5% of naive CD4 clonotypes. Naive subsets generally had larger estimated richness than memory subsets.

Positive CCR7 selection of CD45RO-negative cells yielded the naive CD8 cells, and terminally differentiated effector memory CD45RA+ cells were excluded. TCRdb keeps only in-frame clones here, not all; method: immunoSEQ multiplex PCR. Of about 2,100,000 clones in the sample, 93% were seen once. This receptor was obtained from a man between 18 and 35 years old in good health. Some clones in this sample may be carry-over from other donors' samples. The sample taken for sequencing was naive CD8+ T cells from PBMCs. The chain carries TRBV9 and TRBJ2-2; D might be TRBD2 (6 bases). The DNA for the CDR3 is TGTGCCAGCAGCGTCGGGGGATACGGGGAGCTGTTTTTT. It is translated as CASSVGGYGELFF.